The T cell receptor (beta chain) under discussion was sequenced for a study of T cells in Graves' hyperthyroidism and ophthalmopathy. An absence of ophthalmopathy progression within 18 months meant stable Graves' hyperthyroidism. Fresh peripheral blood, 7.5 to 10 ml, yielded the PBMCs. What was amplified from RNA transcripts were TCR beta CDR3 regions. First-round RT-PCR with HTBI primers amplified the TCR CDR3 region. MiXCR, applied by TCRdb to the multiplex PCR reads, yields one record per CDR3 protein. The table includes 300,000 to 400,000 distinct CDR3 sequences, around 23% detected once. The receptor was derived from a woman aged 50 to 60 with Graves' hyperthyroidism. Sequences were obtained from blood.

DNA for the CDR3: TGTGCCAGCAGCTCCTTGTCCGGGATTCAAGAGACCCAGTACTTC. This sequence encodes CASSSLSGIQETQYF. This sequence joins TRBV7-9 and TRBJ2-5; weak D call: TRBD2 (5 bases). Germline V CDR1 and CDR2: SEHNR, FQNEAQ (reference sequence). CDR3 length: 15 amino acids. Trimming removed 4 bases from V and 2 bases from J, with 14 bases in between. Full variable domain (remainder filled in from reference TRBV7-9 and TRBJ2-5): DTGVSQNPRHKITKRGQNVTFRCDPISEHNRLYWYRQTLGQGPEFLTYFQNEAQLEKSRLLSDRFSAERPKGSFSTLEIQRTEQGDSAMYLCASSSLSGIQETQYFGPGTRLLVL.